Presented here are 4 T cell receptor beta chains from one specimen sequenced in a study of Ad26.COV2.S vaccination and SARS-CoV-2 variants (dated by TCRdb to about 2021). To prepare the library, the immunoSEQ multiplex PCR assay was applied. Here the immuneACCESS table is served through TCRdb, limited to in-frame sequences with V and J called. Missing clones are a known gap in these copies; in checked studies unresolved V genes cover under half, and the rest lacks a known reason. The table for this sample lists a few hundred thousand clones; around four fifths of them were counted only once. Of the sample, around 7.3% is held by the ten largest clones. The sample's treatment or condition label, in plain terms: around 19 received Ad26.COV2.S at low or high dose, single or two shots; 5 received placebo; per-sample allocation not given. For vaccine and placebo recipients, repertoires were sequenced using samples collected on day 63 after the first injection.

The material sequenced was peripheral blood, taken in a trial of Ad26.COV2.S vaccine versus placebo. These receptors were collected from a person between 18 and 60 years old who received the Ad26.COV2.S COVID-19 vaccine or a placebo.

V usage is TRBV2 and J usage is TRBJ2-3; TRBD1 or TRBD2 may be the D gene (5 bases each). This CDR3 contains 13 residues. From germline, CDR1 is SNHLY and CDR2 FYNNEI. Trimming took off 8 bases at V and 6 bases at J, with 15 bases between the two ends. The CDR3 sequence is CASSGAPRDTQYF. CDR3 nucleotide sequence: TGTGCCAGCTCCGGGGCCCCTAGGGATACGCAGTATTTT.

The CDR3: CASSLGTPGEKLFF. Here the CDR3 DNA reads TGTGCCAGCAGCCTCGGGACTCCCGGCGAAAAACTGTTTTTT. The gene calls are TRBV3-1 (or the pseudogene TRBV3-2) and TRBJ1-4; tentatively, D is TRBD1 (5 bases). CDR3 size: 14 residues. CDR1 and CDR2 (germline): LGHDT, YNNKEL (reference sequence). Trimming removed 4 bases from V and 8 bases from J, with 14 bases in between.

The rearrangement joins TRBV19 to TRBJ2-2; 11 bases map to TRBD1. The J segment lost 3 bases and the V segment lost 4 bases, leaving 10 bases of the junction unmatched. Per germline, CDR1 LNHDA and CDR2 SQIVND (reference sequence). This CDR3 is built from 18 residues. Here the CDR3 reads CASSSPEDRGHDTGELFF. CDR3 coding DNA: TGTGCCAGTAGTAGCCCAGAGGACAGGGGGCATGACACCGGGGAGCTGTTTTTT. The full variable domain, completed using reference TRBV19 and TRBJ2-2, is DGGITQSPKYLFRKEGQNVTLSCEQNLNHDAMYWYRQDPGQGLRLIYYSQIVNDFQKGDIAEGYSVSREKKESFPLTVTSAQKNPTAFYLCASSSPEDRGHDTGELFFGEGSRLTVL.

The table lists this clone with a few counts. The V gene is TRBV6-4, the J gene TRBJ1-1; D is unclear. V lost 3 bases to trimming and J lost 1 base, with 3 bases between them. The germline CDR1 and CDR2 sequences are MRHNA and SNTAGT. CDR3 length: 12 residues. The CDR3 sequence is CASSEGNTEAFF. The CDR3 DNA sequence: TGTGCCAGCAGTGAGGGGAACACTGAAGCTTTCTTT.